One sample yielded the 22 T cell receptor beta chains listed below, sequenced in a study of T cells in Graves' hyperthyroidism and ophthalmopathy (dated by TCRdb to between 2018 and 2021). To prepare the library, multiplex PCR was applied. Instrument on record: Illumina HiSeq 2000. Amplification of TCR beta CDR3 regions was carried out from RNA transcripts. The first round of RT-PCR for the TCR CDR3 was performed with the HTBI primer set and the Qiagen OneStep RT-PCR kit. The public reads were quality trimmed at Q25 with fastp and then assembled into clones with MiXCR by TCRdb, keeping productive beta chains. Rows are combined by CDR3 protein, so each entry shows the most common genes and DNA. This sample gives around 50,000 distinct CDR3 sequences in total; roughly 50% of them show up just once. Roughly a tenth of the sample goes to the ten largest clones. Sample: blood. These receptors originate from a woman between 45 and 65 years old with Graves' ophthalmopathy.

This clonotype was counted a single time. The rearrangement uses TRBV29-1 and TRBJ2-1; TRBD2 matches 7 bases. Germline V CDR1 and CDR2: SQVTM, ANQGSEA. V dropped 7 bases and J dropped 0; count of bases not matched to a gene: 3. The CDR3 loop spans 13 amino acids. The CDR3, as DNA: TGCAGCGGGGAGGGGAGCTCCTACAATGAGCAGTTCTTC. Protein sequence: CSGEGSSYNEQFF.

This clonotype was observed many times. A clone one base away is much larger, so this may be a read error. The chain employs TRBV7-2 and TRBJ2-1, with TRBD2 matching 7 bases. This CDR3 is built from 15 residues. The germline CDR1 and CDR2 sequences are SGHTA and FQGNSA. V was clipped by 5 bases and J by 9 bases; unmatched bases: 13. CDR3 bases: TGTGCCAGCAGCCCCGACGGGTGGGGGGGAGGTGAGCAGTTCTTC. Its translation: CASSPDGWGGGEQFF.

This clonotype was counted at least ten times. This chain uses TRBV7-9 with TRBJ1-2; D is unclear. V was clipped by 3 bases and J by 3 bases, with 14 bases between them. In germline, CDR1 is SEHNR, CDR2 FQNEAQ (reference sequence). The CDR3 spans 15 residues. This chain's CDR3 is CASSLGIAGDYGYTF. The DNA of the CDR3 is TGTGCCAGCAGCTTGGGGATAGCCGGCGACTATGGCTACACCTTC.

In the case of this clonotype: Compared with germline, one end of the junction differs, possibly owing to a read error. The rearrangement joins TRBV7-7 to TRBJ2-3; a weak D match, TRBD1 (8 bases). CDR3 size: 14 residues. CDR1 is SSHAT and CDR2 is FNYEAQ in the germline V gene (reference sequence). The CDR3 nucleotides read TGTGCTAGCAGCCCAACAGGGGGGGCAGATACGCAGTATTTT. Its protein is CASSPTGGADTQYF.

The rearrangement uses TRBV2 and TRBJ1-2; D is unresolved. Germline CDR1 and CDR2: SNHLY and FYNNEI. This CDR3 comprises 15 residues. V was pared by 4 bases and J by 8 bases, with 20 bases between. The CDR3 sequence is CASSGESEPAYGYTF. The CDR3 bases are TGTGCCAGCAGTGGAGAATCCGAGCCAGCCTACGGCTACACCTTC.

This clonotype was recorded a few times. The chain carries TRBV27 and TRBJ1-1; no clear D gene. V lost 3 bases to trimming and J lost 4 bases, with 15 bases between them. CDR1 is MNHEY and CDR2 is SMNVEV in the germline V gene (reference sequence). This CDR3 has 15 residues. CDR3 DNA sequence: TGTGCCAGCAGTTTGAATAGTCCGGTCGTCACTGAAGCTTTCTTT. Amino acids: CASSLNSPVVTEAFF.

As to this clonotype: The junction shows a germline mismatch at one end, possibly a read error. The chain couples TRBV9 to TRBJ2-3; D unresolved. CDR3 size: 12 residues. CDR1 is SGDLS and CDR2 is YYNGEE in the germline V gene. The CDR3, as DNA: TGTGCCAGCAGCATACCCCCAGATGCGCAGTATTTT. Encoded protein: CASSIPPDAQYF.

To note about this clonotype: It may be a read error: a sequence one base away is much more abundant. This sequence joins TRBV4-1 and TRBJ1-2; D ambiguous. V was trimmed by 0 bases and J by 3 bases, leaving 8 bases between them. CDR1 and CDR2 (germline): MGHRA, YSYEKL. The CDR3 sequence is 14 residues long. CDR3 DNA sequence: TGCGCCAGCAGCCAAGAAGTTGAGTACTATGGCTACACCTTC. Residues: CASSQEVEYYGYTF.

Regarding this clonotype: Possible read error: a much larger clone is one base away. The chain links TRBV28 to TRBJ1-2, with 7 positions matching TRBD1. The germline CDR1 and CDR2 sequences are MDHEN and SYDVKM. V lost 5 bases and J lost 4; bases outside the gene matches: 10. CDR3 length equals 15 residues. CDR3 nucleotides: TGTGCCAGCAGTAAGGGGCAGGGGGGAGTCTATGGCTACACCTTC. It translates to CASSKGQGGVYGYTF.

The chain employs TRBV7-9 and TRBJ2-2, with 10 bases matching TRBD2. CDR1 SEHNR and CDR2 FQNEAQ come from the germline V gene (reference sequence). With 4 bases clipped from V and 1 base from J, the junction kept 9 bases outside the gene matches. The CDR3 loop spans 18 amino acids. This CDR3 is CASSSPGSSGGNTGELFF. The CDR3 DNA reads as TGTGCCAGCAGCTCCCCGGGCTCTAGCGGGGGGAACACCGGGGAGCTGTTTTTT.

This clonotype was seen ten or more times. V and J are TRBV11-2 and TRBJ2-7; TRBD2 matches at 11 bases. CDR3 length equals 13 residues. V shed 5 bases, J shed 4 bases, and the junction held 1 base outside the gene matches. Germline V gene lookup returns CDR1 SGHAT and CDR2 FQNNGV. CDR3 DNA sequence: TGTGCCAGCAGCCCTAGCGGGAGGTACGAGCAGTACTTC. Amino acid sequence: CASSPSGRYEQYF.

The rearrangement joins TRBV7-6 to TRBJ2-3; no clear D. CDR1 and CDR2 from the germline V gene are SGHVS and FNYEAQ. V lost 7 bases, J lost 1 base, and 15 bases lay in between. There are 15 residues in the CDR3. The DNA for the CDR3 is TGTGCCAGCAAAGAAGGACCCCTGGGCACAGATACGCAGTATTTT. This sequence encodes CASKEGPLGTDTQYF.

This clonotype was detected ten times or more. For the CDR3, the DNA is TGTGCCAGCAGCTTGGAGGGAGCTGGGGACAATGAGCAGTTCTTC. Its translation: CASSLEGAGDNEQFF. The rearrangement joins TRBV5-6 to TRBJ2-1; tentative D call: TRBD2 (5 bases). With 0 bases removed from V and 5 bases from J, the gap between germline ends came to 12 bases. This CDR3 contains 15 residues. Per germline, CDR1 SGHDT and CDR2 YYEEEE.

This clonotype is medium-sized. The chain is built from TRBV29-1 and TRBJ2-3; the match to TRBD2 covers 8 bases. The J segment lost 5 bases and the V segment lost 4 bases, leaving 2 bases of the junction unmatched. The CDR3 spans 12 residues. Germline CDR1 SQVTM, CDR2 ANQGSEA. CDR3 protein: CSVVLAGDTQYF. In nucleotides, the CDR3 is TGCAGCGTTGTCCTAGCGGGAGATACGCAGTATTTT.

Ten or more counts support this clonotype. The chain joins TRBV6-2 or TRBV6-3 to TRBJ2-1; TRBD2 might be the D (6 bases). V dropped 10 bases and J dropped 3 bases, with 13 bases sitting between them. The V gene's germline CDR1 is MNHEY and CDR2 SVGEGT. This CDR3 has 13 amino acids. In nucleotides, the CDR3 is TGTGCCATCACTGGGGGAGGCTACAATGAGCAGTTCTTC. Translation gives CAITGGGYNEQFF.

In this sample, this clonotype turned up a few times. A single base separates this from a much larger clone, so it may be a read error. Because the CDR3 is missing its conserved closing phenylalanine or tryptophan, this is likely a read error. The chain couples TRBV6-1 to TRBJ1-1; no definite D call. The CDR3 is made up of 15 amino acids. V gave up 5 bases and J gave up 0 bases, with 13 bases separating them. Germline values: CDR1 MNHNS, CDR2 SASEGT. CDR3 in amino acids: CASSKDGFMNTEAFV. CDR3 sequence (DNA): TGTGCCAGCAGTAAGGACGGATTCATGAACACTGAAGCTTTCGTT.

This clonotype was seen at least ten times. It may be a read error: a sequence one base away is much more abundant. The CDR3 spells CACSRNNEQFF. CDR3 nucleotides: TGTGCCTGCAGTCGAAACAATGAGCAGTTCTTC. The V and J genes are TRBV12-3 or TRBV12-4 and TRBJ2-1; no reliable D call. The CDR3 has 11 residues.

This clonotype came up a few times. At one end, the junction sequence differs from germline, possibly due to a read error. The genes are TRBV5-4 and TRBJ2-1; D is unresolved. CDR3 size: 13 residues. The germline gives CDR1 SGHNT, CDR2 YYREEE (reference sequence). DNA of the CDR3: TGTGCCTGGAGCTGGCAGTCCTTCAATGAGCAGTTCTTC. It codes for CAWSWQSFNEQFF.

As to this clonotype: A read error may explain this, as a much larger clone is one base away. The chain recombines TRBV12-3 or TRBV12-4 with TRBJ2-1; 14 nucleotides agree with TRBD2. The CDR3 is 17 amino acids. CDR3 sequence (DNA): TGTGCCAGCAGGCCGGGACTAGCGGGAGTAGCTGGCAATGAGCAGCTCTTC. Protein: CASRPGLAGVAGNEQLF.

J is TRBJ2-7 and V is TRBV20-1; 7 bases map to TRBD2. From germline, CDR1 is DFQATT and CDR2 SNEGSKA (reference sequence). After removal of 1 base from V and 3 bases from J, the junction contained 15 bases not matched to a gene. The CDR3 spans 17 residues. The CDR3 nucleotides are TGCAGTGCTAGAGGGGATGAAGACGGCGGGGGTTACTACGAGCAGTACTTC. Its translation: CSARGDEDGGGYYEQYF.

This clonotype was seen repeatedly, ten times or more. It may be a read error: a sequence one base away is much more abundant. The V and J genes are TRBV19 and TRBJ2-7; maybe TRBD1 (5 bases). V gave up 5 bases and J gave up 5 bases, with 13 bases separating them. The CDR3 contains 13 residues. Germline CDR1 and CDR2: LNHDA and SQIVND (reference sequence). The CDR3 loop reads CASSVRVGNEQYF. CDR3 DNA: TGTGCCAGTAGTGTCAGGGTGGGGAACGAGCAGTACTTC.

Worth noting for this clonotype: At one end the junction does not follow the germline gene, possibly because of a read error. The V gene is TRBV5-1, the J gene TRBJ2-1, with D possibly called TRBD1 or TRBD2 (6 bases each). The germline V gene has CDR1 SGHRS and CDR2 YFSETQ. CDR3 size: 17 residues. CDR3 in DNA: TGCGCCAGCAGCCAAGACTTCGAGGGGGGTGGGGCCAATGAGCGGTTCTTC. It codes for CASSQDFEGGGANERFF.